Listed below are T cell receptor beta chains from one sample, sequenced in a study of cytomegalovirus exposure and HLA in healthy donors. Method: immunoSEQ multiplex PCR; TCRdb's copy keeps in-frame clones and lacks some. The data show some 190,000 clones, 81% seen once. Source material: PBMCs. The receptor source for this set is a young man in good health and CMV-seronegative. The CDR3 runs from the conserved cysteine through the conserved F or W. The order of the fields is J gene, D gene, clone size, V gene, CDR3 protein, CDR3 DNA. The D gene is left open where the match is weak. Clone size is shown for a subset of rows, as once, few, many or a class of expanded clone.

j_gene: TRBJ2-7
d_gene: NA
abundance: NA
v_gene: TRBV15
CDR3aa: CATSRDLGVDRSYEQYF
CDR3nt: TGTGCCACCAGCAGAGATCTGGGCGTAGACCGATCCTACGAGCAGTACTTC

j_gene: TRBJ2-2
d_gene: NA
abundance: few
v_gene: TRBV4-1
CDR3aa: CASSPSGTPIGELFF
CDR3nt: TGCGCCAGCAGCCCATCCGGGACACCCATCGGGGAGCTGTTTTTT

j_gene: TRBJ1-1
d_gene: TRBD1
abundance: NA
v_gene: TRBV28
CDR3aa: CASRNPGQSAFF
CDR3nt: TGTGCCAGCAGAAACCCGGGACAGTCTGCTTTCTTT

j_gene: TRBJ2-2
d_gene: TRBD2
abundance: few
v_gene: TRBV5-1
CDR3aa: CASSLAGVSGSLVGELFF
CDR3nt: TGCGCCAGCAGCTTGGCGGGGGTTAGCGGGTCTCTGGTCGGGGAGCTGTTTTTT

j_gene: TRBJ2-2
d_gene: NA
abundance: NA
v_gene: TRBV28
CDR3aa: CASLPPMGAGELFF
CDR3nt: TGTGCCAGTCTGCCCCCGATGGGCGCCGGGGAGCTGTTTTTT

j_gene: TRBJ1-5
d_gene: NA
abundance: NA
v_gene: TRBV4-1
CDR3aa: CASSQGQDSNQPQHF
CDR3nt: TGCGCCAGCAGCCAAGGACAGGATAGCAATCAGCCCCAGCATTTT

j_gene: TRBJ2-3
d_gene: TRBD2
abundance: NA
v_gene: TRBV7-2
CDR3aa: CASSMTGLAGGTDTQYF
CDR3nt: TGTGCCAGCAGCATGACCGGACTAGCGGGGGGCACAGATACGCAGTATTTT

j_gene: TRBJ2-1
d_gene: NA
abundance: NA
v_gene: TRBV5-6
CDR3aa: CASSLVVPSSYNEQFF
CDR3nt: TGTGCCAGCAGCTTGGTGGTCCCTAGCTCCTACAATGAGCAGTTCTTC

j_gene: TRBJ2-4
d_gene: NA
abundance: NA
v_gene: TRBV13
CDR3aa: CASSLLGEPKNIQYF
CDR3nt: TGTGCCAGCAGCTTATTGGGAGAACCAAAAAACATTCAGTACTTC

j_gene: TRBJ2-7
d_gene: NA
abundance: NA
v_gene: TRBV11-3
CDR3aa: CASSSSGDQQYF
CDR3nt: TGTGCCAGCAGTTCCTCAGGGGACCAGCAGTACTTC

j_gene: TRBJ2-2
d_gene: TRBD2
abundance: few
v_gene: TRBV2
CDR3aa: CASSRGTTASGELFF
CDR3nt: TGTGCCAGCAGCCGTGGGACTACGGCATCCGGGGAGCTGTTTTTT

j_gene: TRBJ1-1
d_gene: TRBD1
abundance: NA
v_gene: TRBV6-5
CDR3aa: CASSSGGLNTEAFF
CDR3nt: TGTGCCAGCAGTTCAGGGGGCTTGAACACTGAAGCTTTCTTT

j_gene: TRBJ1-4
d_gene: NA
abundance: NA
v_gene: TRBV4-3
CDR3aa: CASSRGGERSEKLFF
CDR3nt: TGCGCCAGCAGCCGGGGGGGCGAAAGGAGTGAAAAACTGTTTTTT

j_gene: TRBJ1-2
d_gene: NA
abundance: NA
v_gene: TRBV18
CDR3aa: CASSMQQGESYTF
CDR3nt: TGTGCCAGCTCAATGCAACAGGGTGAAAGCTACACCTTC

j_gene: TRBJ2-3
d_gene: NA
abundance: once
v_gene: TRBV5-1
CDR3aa: CASSLVAGAPTTDTQYF
CDR3nt: TGCGCCAGCAGCTTGGTCGCGGGGGCCCCGACCACAGATACGCAGTATTTT

j_gene: TRBJ2-2
d_gene: TRBD1
abundance: NA
v_gene: TRBV29-1
CDR3aa: CSVGGQGAVSFGELFF
CDR3nt: TGCAGCGTCGGGGGACAGGGGGCGGTTTCATTCGGGGAGCTGTTTTTT

j_gene: TRBJ2-1
d_gene: NA
abundance: NA
v_gene: TRBV5-8
CDR3aa: CASSLGQATNEQFF
CDR3nt: TGTGCCAGCAGCTTGGGACAGGCGACTAATGAGCAGTTCTTC

j_gene: TRBJ1-3
d_gene: NA
abundance: NA
v_gene: TRBV11-3
CDR3aa: CASSPSSGSGNTIYF
CDR3nt: TGTGCCAGCAGCCCGAGCTCCGGCTCTGGAAACACCATATATTTT

j_gene: TRBJ2-2
d_gene: NA
abundance: NA
v_gene: TRBV2
CDR3aa: CASKETAGTGELFF
CDR3nt: TGTGCCAGCAAGGAGACGGCGGGGACCGGGGAGCTGTTTTTT

j_gene: TRBJ2-5
d_gene: NA
abundance: NA
v_gene: TRBV29-1
CDR3aa: CSGQQGTGETQYF
CDR3nt: TGCAGCGGGCAACAGGGAACAGGGGAGACCCAGTACTTC

j_gene: TRBJ1-2
d_gene: TRBD1
abundance: NA
v_gene: TRBV28
CDR3aa: CASRLGDHRGANYGYTF
CDR3nt: TGTGCCAGCAGGTTAGGGGATCACAGGGGAGCCAACTATGGCTACACCTTC